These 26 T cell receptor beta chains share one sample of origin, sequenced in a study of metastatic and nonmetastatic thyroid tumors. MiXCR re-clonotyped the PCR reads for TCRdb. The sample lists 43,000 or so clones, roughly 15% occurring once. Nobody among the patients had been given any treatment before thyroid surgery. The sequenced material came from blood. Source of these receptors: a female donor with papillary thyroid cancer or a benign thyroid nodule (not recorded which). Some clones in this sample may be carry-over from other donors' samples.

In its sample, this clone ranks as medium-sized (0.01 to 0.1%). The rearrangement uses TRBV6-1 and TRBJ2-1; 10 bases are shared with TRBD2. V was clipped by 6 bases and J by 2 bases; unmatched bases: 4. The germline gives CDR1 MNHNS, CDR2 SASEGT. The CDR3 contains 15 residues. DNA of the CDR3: TGTGCCAGCAGAGTAGCGGGAGGAACCTACAATGAGCAGTTCTTC. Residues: CASRVAGGTYNEQFF.

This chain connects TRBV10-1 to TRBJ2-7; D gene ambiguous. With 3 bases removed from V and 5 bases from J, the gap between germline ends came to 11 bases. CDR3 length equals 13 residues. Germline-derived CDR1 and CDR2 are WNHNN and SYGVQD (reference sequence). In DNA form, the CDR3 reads TGCGCCAGCAGTGAATGCTTCCTCCACGAGCAGTACTTC. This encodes CASSECFLHEQYF.

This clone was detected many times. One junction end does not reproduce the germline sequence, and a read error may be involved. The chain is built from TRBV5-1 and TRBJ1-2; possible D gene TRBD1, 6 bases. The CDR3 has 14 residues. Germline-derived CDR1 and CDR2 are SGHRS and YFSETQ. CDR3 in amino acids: CANSLVLSGGRYTF. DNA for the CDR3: TGCGCCAACAGCTTGGTACTTTCGGGGGGGCGCTACACCTTC.

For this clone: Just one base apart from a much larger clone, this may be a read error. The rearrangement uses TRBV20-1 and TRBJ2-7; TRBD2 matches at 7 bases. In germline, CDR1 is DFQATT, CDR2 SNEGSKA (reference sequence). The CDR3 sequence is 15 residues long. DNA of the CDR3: TGCAATGCTAGAGATCCAGGCGGGAGAGACTACGAGCAGTACTTC. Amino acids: CNARDPGGRDYEQYF.

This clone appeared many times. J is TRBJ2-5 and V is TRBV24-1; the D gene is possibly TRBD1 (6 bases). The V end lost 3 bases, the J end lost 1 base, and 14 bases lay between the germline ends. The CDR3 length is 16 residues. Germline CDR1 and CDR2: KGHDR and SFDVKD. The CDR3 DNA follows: TGTGCCACCAGTGATCCTGGGGGCAGGGCCCAAGAGACCCAGTACTTC. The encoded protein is CATSDPGGRAQETQYF.

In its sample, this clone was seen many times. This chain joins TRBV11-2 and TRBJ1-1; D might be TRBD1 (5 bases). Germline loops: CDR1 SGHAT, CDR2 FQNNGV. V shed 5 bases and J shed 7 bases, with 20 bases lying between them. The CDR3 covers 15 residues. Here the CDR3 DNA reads TGTGCCAGCAGCCCAATACGGGGACTTCGCAATGAAGCTTTCTTT. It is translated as CASSPIRGLRNEAFF. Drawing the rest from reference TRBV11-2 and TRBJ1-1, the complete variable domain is EAGVAQSPRYKIIEKRQSVAFWCNPISGHATLYWYQQILGQGPKLLIQFQNNGVVDDSQLPKDRFSAERLKGVDSTLKIQPAKLEDSAVYLCASSPIRGLRNEAFFGQGTRLTVV.

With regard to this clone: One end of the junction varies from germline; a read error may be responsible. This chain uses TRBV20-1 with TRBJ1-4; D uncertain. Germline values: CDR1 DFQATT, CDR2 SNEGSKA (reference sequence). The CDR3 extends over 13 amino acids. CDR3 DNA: TGCAGTGCTAGAGGCGGTCCGACTGAAGAACTGTTTTTT. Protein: CSARGGPTEELFF.

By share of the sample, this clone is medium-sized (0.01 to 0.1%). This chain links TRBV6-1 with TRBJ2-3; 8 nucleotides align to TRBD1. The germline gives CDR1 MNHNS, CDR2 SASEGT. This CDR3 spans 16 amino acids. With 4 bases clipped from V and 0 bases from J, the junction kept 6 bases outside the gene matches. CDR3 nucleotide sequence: TGTGCCAGCAGTGCCTTCAGGGGGCTCAGCACAGATACGCAGTATTTT. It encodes CASSAFRGLSTDTQYF.

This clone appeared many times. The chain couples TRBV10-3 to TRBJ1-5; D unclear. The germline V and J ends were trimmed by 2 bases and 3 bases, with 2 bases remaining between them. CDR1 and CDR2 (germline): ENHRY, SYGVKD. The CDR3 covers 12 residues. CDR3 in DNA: TGTGCCATCAGTGAGCCCAATCAGCCCCAGCATTTT. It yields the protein CAISEPNQPQHF.

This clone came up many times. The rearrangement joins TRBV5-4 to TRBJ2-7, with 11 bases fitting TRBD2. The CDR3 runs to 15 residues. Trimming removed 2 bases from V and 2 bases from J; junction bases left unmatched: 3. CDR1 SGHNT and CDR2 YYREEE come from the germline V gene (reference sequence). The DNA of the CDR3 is TGTGCCAGCAGCTTTGGACTAGCGGGTCCCTACGAGCAGTACTTC. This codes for CASSFGLAGPYEQYF. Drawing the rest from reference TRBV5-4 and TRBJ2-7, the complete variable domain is ETGVTQSPTHLIKTRGQQVTLRCSSQSGHNTVSWYQQALGQGPQFIFQYYREEENGRGNFPPRFSGLQFPNYSSELNVNALELDDSALYLCASSFGLAGPYEQYFGPGTRLTVT.

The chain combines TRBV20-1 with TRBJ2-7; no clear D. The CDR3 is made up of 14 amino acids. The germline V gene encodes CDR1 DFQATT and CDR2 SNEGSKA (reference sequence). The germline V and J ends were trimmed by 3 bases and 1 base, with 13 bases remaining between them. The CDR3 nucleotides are TGCAGTGCTAGCAGGCAGGATAATTCCTACGAGCAGTACTTC. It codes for CSASRQDNSYEQYF.

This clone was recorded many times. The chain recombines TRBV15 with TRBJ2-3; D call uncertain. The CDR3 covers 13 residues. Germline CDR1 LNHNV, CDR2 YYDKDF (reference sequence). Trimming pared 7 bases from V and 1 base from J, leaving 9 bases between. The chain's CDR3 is CATTEVGTDTQYF. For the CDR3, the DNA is TGTGCCACCACCGAGGTCGGCACAGATACGCAGTATTTT.

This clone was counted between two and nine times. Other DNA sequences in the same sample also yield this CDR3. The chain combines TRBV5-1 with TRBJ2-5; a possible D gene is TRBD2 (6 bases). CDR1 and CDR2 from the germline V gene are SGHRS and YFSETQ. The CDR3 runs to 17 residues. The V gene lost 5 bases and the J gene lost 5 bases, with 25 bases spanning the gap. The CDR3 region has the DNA TGCGCCAGCAGTCCGGGAGTAGGGACCTCCGCGGAGGAGACCCAGTACTTC. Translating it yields CASSPGVGTSAEETQYF.

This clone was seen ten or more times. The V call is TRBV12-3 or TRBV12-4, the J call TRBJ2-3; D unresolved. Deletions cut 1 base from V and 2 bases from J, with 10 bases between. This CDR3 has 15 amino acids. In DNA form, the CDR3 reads TGTGCCAGCAGTTTAGAGGGTCGAGACACAGATACGCAGTATTTT. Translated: CASSLEGRDTDTQYF.

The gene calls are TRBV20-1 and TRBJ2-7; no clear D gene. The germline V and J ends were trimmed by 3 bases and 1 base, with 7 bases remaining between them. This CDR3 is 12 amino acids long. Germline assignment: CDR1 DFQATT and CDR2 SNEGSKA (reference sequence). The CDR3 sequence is CSASPASYEQYF. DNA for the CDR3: TGCAGTGCTAGCCCTGCTTCCTACGAGCAGTACTTC.

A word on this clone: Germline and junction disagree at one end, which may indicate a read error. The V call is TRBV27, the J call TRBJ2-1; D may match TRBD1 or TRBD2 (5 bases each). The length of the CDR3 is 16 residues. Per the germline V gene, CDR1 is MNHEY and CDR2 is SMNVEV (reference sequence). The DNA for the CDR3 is TGTGCCAGCAGTCCTACGCGTGGGCTCGAGGGGAATGGGCAGTTCTTC. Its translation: CASSPTRGLEGNGQFF.

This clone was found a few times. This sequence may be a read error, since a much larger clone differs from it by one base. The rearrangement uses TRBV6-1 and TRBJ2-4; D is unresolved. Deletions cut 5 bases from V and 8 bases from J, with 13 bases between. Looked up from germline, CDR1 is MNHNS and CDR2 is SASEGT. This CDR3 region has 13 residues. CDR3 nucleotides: TGTGCCAGCAGTTTGGGGTCTAAGGACATTCAGTACTTC. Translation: CASSLGSKDIQYF.

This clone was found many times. The CDR3 DNA is TGTGCCAGCAGGGGGTGGGACGGAGGGGACTATGGCTACACCTTC. It specifies CASRGWDGGDYGYTF. The rearrangement uses TRBV6-1 and TRBJ1-2, with a weak D call TRBD1 (5 bases). V was clipped by 6 bases and J by 3 bases, with 17 bases between them. Germline V CDR1 and CDR2: MNHNS, SASEGT. The CDR3 runs to 15 residues.

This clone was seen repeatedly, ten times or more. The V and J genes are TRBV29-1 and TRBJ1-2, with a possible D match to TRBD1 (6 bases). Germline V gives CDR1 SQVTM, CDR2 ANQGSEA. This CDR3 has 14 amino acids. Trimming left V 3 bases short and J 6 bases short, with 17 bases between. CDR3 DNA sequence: TGCAGCGTTGACCCCCAGGGGATGTCGCATGGCTACACCTTC. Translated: CSVDPQGMSHGYTF.

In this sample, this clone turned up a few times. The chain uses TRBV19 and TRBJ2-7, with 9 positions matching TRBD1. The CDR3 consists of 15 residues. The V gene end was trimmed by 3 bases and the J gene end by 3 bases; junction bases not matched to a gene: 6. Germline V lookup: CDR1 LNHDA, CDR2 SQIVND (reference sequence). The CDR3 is CASSIRDRVGYEQYF. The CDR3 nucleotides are TGTGCCAGTAGTATCCGGGACAGGGTCGGCTACGAGCAGTACTTC.

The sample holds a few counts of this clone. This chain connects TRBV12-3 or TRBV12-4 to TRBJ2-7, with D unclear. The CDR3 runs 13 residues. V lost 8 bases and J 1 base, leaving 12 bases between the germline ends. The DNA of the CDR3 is TGTGCCAGCCGACATACGGGTTCCTACGAGCAGTACTTC. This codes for CASRHTGSYEQYF.

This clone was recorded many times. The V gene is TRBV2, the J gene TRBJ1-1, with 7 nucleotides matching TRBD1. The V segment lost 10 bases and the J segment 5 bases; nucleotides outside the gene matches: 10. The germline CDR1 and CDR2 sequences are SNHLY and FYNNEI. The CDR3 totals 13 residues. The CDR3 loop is CAILQQGLTEAFF. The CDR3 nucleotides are TGTGCCATATTACAACAGGGGCTGACTGAAGCTTTCTTT.

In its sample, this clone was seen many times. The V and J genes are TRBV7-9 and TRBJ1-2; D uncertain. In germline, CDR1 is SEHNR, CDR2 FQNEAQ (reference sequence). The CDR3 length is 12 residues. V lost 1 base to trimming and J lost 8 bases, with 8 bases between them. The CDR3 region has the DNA TGTGCCAGCAGCTTAGTCAGTAGGGGCTACACCTTC. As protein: CASSLVSRGYTF.

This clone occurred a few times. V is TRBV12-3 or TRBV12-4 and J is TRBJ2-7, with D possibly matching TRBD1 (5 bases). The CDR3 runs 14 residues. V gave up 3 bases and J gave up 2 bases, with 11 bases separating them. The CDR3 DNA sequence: TGTGCCAGCAGTTTTCAGGGTCTTACCTACGAGCAGTACTTC. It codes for CASSFQGLTYEQYF.

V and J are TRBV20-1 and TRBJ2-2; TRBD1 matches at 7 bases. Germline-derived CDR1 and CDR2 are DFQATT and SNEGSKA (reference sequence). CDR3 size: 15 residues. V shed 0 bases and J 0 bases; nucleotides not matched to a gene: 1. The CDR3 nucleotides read TGCAGTGCTAGAGAACAGGGGTCGAACACCGGGGAGCTGTTTTTT. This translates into CSAREQGSNTGELFF.

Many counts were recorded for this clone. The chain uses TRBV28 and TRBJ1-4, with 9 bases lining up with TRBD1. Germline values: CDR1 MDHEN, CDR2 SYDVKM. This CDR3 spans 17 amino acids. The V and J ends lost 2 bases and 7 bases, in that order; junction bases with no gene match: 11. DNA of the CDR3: TGTGCCAGCAGTTTAATGTCGTTTGGGACAGGGTTTGAAAAACTGTTTTTT. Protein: CASSLMSFGTGFEKLFF.